The clone carrying this T cell receptor (beta chain) came up a few times. Its specificity is not known. This record comes from a study of T cell repertoires in cytomegalovirus infection. Study as a whole: The public TCR beta signatures pointed to both CMV infection and matching HLA type.

The CDR3 consists of 16 residues. The ends lost 1 base at V and 7 bases at J; junction bases unmatched: 5. CDR1 and CDR2 (germline): SGHTA, FQGNSA. TCRdb processed the reads anew with MiXCR; each CDR3 protein has one entry. This table has more than 250,000 distinct CDR3 sequences, roughly 25% appearing once. J is TRBJ2-2 and V is TRBV7-2, with TRBD1 matching 11 bases. The TCR comes from a human donor in good health (CMV status not recorded). Some clones in this sample may be carry-over from other donors' samples. The specimen comprised cultured PBMCs, sampled from culture after CMV antigen stimulation. The CDR3 region is CASSLVGQGAFGELFF. As DNA, the CDR3 is TGTGCCAGCAGCTTAGTTGGACAGGGGGCCTTCGGGGAGCTGTTTTTT. Full variable domain (rest looked up from reference TRBV7-2 and TRBJ2-2): GAGVSQSPSNKVTEKGKDVELRCDPISGHTALYWYRQSLGQGLEFLIYFQGNSAPDKSGLPSDRFSAERTGGSVSTLTIQRTQQEDSAVYLCASSLVGQGAFGELFFGEGSRLTVL.